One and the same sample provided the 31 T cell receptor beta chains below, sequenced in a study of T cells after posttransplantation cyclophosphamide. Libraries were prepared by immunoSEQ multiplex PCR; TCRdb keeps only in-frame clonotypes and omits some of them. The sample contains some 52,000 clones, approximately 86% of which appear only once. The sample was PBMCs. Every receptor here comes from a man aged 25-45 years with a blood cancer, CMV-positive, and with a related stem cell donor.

The CDR3: CASSPAGQGDEKLFF. The DNA for the CDR3 is TGTGCCAGCTCACCAGCGGGACAGGGTGACGAAAAACTGTTTTTT. The V gene is TRBV18, the J gene TRBJ1-4, with 9 bases that match TRBD1. Trimming removed 2 bases from V and 8 bases from J; junction bases left unmatched: 6. Per germline, CDR1 KGHSH and CDR2 LQKENI. The CDR3 has 15 residues.

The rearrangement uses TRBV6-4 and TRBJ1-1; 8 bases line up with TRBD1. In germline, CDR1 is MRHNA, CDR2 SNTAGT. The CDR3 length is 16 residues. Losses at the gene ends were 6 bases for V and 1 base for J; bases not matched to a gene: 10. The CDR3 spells CASRDSGTGKNTEAFF. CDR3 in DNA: TGTGCCAGCAGAGATTCCGGGACAGGCAAGAACACTGAAGCTTTCTTT.

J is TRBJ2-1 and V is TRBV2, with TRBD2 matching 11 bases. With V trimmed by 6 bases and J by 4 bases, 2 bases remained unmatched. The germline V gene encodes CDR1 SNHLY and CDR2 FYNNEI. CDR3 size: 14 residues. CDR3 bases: TGTGCCAGCAGGGGACTAGCGGTATACAATGAGCAGTTCTTC. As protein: CASRGLAVYNEQFF.

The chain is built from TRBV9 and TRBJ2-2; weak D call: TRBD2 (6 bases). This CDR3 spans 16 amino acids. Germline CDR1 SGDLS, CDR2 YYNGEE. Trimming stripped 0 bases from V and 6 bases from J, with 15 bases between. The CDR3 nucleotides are TGTGCCAGCAGCGTAGGGGGAGGCCCCGTTTCCGGGGAGCTGTTTTTT. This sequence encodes CASSVGGGPVSGELFF.

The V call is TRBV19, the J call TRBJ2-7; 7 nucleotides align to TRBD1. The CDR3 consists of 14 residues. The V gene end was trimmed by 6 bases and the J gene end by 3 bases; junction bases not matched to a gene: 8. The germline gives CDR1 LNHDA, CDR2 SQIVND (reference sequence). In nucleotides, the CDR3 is TGTGCCAGTAGCTCAGGGGGTGTCTACTACGAGCAGTACTTC. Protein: CASSSGGVYYEQYF.

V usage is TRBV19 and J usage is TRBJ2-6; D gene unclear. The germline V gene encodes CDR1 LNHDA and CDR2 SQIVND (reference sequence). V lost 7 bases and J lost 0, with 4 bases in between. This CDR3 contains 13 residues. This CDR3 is CASTLSGANVLTF. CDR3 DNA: TGTGCCAGTACCCTCTCTGGGGCCAACGTCCTGACTTTC.

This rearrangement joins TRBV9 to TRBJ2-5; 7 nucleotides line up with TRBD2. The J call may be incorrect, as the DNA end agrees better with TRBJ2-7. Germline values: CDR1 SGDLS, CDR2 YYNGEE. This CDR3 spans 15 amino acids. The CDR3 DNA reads TGTGCCAGCAGCGTAAGAGGCGGGAGCCAATACGAGCAGTACTTC. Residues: CASSVRGGSQYEQYF.

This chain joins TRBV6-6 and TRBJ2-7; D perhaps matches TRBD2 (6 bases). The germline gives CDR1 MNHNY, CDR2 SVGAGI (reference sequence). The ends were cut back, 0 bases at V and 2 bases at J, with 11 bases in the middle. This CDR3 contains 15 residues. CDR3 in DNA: TGTGCCAGCAGTTACTCGGGGCGGGATCCCTACGAGCAGTACTTC. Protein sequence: CASSYSGRDPYEQYF.

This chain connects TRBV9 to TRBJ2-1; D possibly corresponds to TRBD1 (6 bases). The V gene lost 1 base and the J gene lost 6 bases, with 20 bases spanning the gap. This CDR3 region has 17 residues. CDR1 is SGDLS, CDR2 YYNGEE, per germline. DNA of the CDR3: TGTGCCAGCAGCGTAAGCCCTGACAGGTCGAGCGTCAATGAGCAGTTCTTC. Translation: CASSVSPDRSSVNEQFF.

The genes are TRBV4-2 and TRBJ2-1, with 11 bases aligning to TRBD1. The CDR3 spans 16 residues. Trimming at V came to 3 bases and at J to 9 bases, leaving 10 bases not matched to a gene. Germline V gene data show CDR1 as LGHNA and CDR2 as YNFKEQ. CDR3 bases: TGTGCCAGCAGCCAGCCAACGGGACAGGGGGTATCTGAGCAGTTCTTC. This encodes CASSQPTGQGVSEQFF.

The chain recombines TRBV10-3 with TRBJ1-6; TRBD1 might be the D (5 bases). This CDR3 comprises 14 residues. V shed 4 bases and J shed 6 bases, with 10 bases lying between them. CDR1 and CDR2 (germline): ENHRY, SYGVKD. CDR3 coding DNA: TGTGCCATCAGTGGTACAGGCTCTAATTCACCCCTCCACTTT. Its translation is CAISGTGSNSPLHF.

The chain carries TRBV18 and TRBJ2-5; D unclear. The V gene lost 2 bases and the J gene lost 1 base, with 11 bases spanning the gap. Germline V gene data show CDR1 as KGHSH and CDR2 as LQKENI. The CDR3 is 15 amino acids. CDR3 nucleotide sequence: TGTGCCAGCTCACCAAGACCGCAGGTCCAAGAGACCCAGTACTTC. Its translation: CASSPRPQVQETQYF.

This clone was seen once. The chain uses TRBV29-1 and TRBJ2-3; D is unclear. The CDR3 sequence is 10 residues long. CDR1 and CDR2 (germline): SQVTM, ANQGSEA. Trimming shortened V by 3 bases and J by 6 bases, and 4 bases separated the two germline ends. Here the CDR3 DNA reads TGCAGCGTTGATGAGGATACGCAGTATTTT. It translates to CSVDEDTQYF.

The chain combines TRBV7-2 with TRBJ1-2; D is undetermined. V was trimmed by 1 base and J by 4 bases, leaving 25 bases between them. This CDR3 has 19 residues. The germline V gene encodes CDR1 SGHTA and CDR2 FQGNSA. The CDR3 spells CASSLVPRPGSQEFYGYTF. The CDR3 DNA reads TGTGCCAGCAGCTTAGTTCCCCGTCCGGGGTCCCAGGAATTCTATGGCTACACCTTC.

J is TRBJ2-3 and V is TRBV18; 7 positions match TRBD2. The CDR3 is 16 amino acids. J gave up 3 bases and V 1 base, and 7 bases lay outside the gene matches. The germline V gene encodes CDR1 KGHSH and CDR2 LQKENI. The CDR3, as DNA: TGTGCCAGCTCACCACAGCGGGAAGTTATTACAGATACGCAGTATTTT. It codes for CASSPQREVITDTQYF.

The CDR3 loop is CASSYTHRQGLRLFF. CDR3 DNA: TGTGCCAGCAGTTACACCCACCGACAGGGTCTTAGACTGTTTTTT. The rearrangement links TRBV6-5 to TRBJ1-4; 7 nucleotides match TRBD1. From germline, CDR1 is MNHEY and CDR2 SVGAGI. V shed 2 bases and J 13 bases; nucleotides not matched to a gene: 13. The CDR3 runs to 15 residues.

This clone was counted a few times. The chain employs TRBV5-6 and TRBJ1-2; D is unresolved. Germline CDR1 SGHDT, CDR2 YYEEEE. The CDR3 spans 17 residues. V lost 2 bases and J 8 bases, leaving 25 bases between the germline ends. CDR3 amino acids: CASSFGLIIAYSQGYTF. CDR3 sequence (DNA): TGTGCCAGCAGCTTTGGTCTAATTATAGCTTACTCGCAGGGCTACACCTTC.

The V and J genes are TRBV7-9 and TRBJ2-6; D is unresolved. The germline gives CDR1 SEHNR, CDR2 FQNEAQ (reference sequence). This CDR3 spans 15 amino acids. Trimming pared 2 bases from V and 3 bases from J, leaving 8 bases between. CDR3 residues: CASSLQAVGANVLTF. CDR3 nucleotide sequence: TGTGCCAGCAGCTTACAGGCCGTTGGGGCCAACGTCCTGACTTTC.

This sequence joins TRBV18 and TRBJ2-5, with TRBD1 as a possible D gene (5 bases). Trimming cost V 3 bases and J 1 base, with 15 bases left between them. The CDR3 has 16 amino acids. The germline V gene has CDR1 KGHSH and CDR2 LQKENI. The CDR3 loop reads CASSPRTPGGQETQYF. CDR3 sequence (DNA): TGTGCCAGCTCACCGAGGACACCAGGCGGCCAAGAGACCCAGTACTTC.

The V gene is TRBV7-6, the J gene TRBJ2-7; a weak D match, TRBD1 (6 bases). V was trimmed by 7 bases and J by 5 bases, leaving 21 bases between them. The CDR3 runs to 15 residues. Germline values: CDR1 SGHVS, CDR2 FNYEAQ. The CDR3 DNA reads TGTGCCAGCACCCGAACAGGGAACTCTGGGGACGAGCAGTACTTC. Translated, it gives CASTRTGNSGDEQYF. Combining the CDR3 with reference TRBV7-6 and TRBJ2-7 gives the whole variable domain GAGVSQSPRYKVTKRGQDVALRCDPISGHVSLYWYRQALGQGPEFLTYFNYEAQQDKSGLPNDRFSAERPEGSISTLTIQRTEQRDSAMYRCASTRTGNSGDEQYFGPGTRLTVT.

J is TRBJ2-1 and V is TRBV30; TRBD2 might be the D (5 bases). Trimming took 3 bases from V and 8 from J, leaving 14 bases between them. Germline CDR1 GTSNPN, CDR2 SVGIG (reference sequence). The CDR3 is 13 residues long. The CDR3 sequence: CAWRSGVAYEQFF. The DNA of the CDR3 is TGTGCCTGGAGGTCTGGCGTAGCGTATGAGCAGTTCTTC.

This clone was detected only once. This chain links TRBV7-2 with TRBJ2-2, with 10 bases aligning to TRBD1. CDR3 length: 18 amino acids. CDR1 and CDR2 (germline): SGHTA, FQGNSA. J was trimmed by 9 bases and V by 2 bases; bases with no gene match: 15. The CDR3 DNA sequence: TGTGCCAGCAGCTTAAGGGCGGGGACAGGGGATTTGTCGAGGGAGCTGTTTTTT. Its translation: CASSLRAGTGDLSRELFF.

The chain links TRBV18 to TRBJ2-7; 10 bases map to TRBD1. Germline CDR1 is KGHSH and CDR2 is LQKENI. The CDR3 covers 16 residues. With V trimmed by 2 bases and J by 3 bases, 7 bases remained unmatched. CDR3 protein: CASSPDTGTGVYEQYF. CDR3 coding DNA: TGTGCCAGCTCACCAGACACCGGGACAGGGGTCTACGAGCAGTACTTC.

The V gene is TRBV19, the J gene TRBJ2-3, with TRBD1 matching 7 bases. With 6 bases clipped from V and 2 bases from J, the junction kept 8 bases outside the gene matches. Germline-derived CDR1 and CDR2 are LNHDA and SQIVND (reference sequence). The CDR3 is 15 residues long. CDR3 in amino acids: CASSPGQLHTDTQYF. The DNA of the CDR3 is TGTGCCAGTAGCCCGGGACAGCTACACACAGATACGCAGTATTTT.

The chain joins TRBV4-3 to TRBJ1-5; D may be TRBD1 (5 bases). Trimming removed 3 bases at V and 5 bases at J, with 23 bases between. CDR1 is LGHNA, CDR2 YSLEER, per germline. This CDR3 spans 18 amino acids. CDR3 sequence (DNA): TGCGCCAGCAGCCAGGACCCGCCCTCTACCAGGGAAGATCAGCCCCAGCATTTT. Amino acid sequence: CASSQDPPSTREDQPQHF.

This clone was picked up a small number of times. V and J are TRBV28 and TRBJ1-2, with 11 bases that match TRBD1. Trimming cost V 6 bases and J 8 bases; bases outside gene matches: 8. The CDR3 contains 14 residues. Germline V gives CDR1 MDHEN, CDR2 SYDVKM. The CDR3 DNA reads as TGTGCCAGCAGACGGCCGGGACAGGGGGTAGGCTACACCTTC. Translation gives CASRRPGQGVGYTF.

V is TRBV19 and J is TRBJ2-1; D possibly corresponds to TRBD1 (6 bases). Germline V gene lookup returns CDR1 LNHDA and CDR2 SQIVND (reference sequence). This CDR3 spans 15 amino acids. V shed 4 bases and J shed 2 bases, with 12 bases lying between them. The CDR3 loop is CASSTRQEAYNEQFF. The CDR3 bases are TGTGCCAGTAGTACCAGACAGGAAGCCTACAATGAGCAGTTCTTC.

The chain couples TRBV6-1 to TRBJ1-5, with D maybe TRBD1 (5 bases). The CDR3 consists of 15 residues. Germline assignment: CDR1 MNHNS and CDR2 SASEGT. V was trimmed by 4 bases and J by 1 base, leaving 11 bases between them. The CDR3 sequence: CASSVAGISNQPQHF. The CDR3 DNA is TGTGCCAGCAGTGTCGCAGGGATCAGCAATCAGCCCCAGCATTTT.

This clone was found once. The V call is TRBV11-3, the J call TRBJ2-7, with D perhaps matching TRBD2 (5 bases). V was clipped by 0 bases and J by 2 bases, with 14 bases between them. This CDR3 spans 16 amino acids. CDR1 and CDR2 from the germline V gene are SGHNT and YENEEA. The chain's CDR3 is CASSLDQWGEAYEQYF. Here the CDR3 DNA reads TGTGCCAGCAGCTTAGATCAGTGGGGAGAGGCCTACGAGCAGTACTTC.

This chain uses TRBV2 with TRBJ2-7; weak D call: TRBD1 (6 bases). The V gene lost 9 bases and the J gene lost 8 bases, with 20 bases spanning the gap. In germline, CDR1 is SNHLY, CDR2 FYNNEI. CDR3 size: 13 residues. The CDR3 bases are TGTGCCAGTAACCACGGGACACCGGGGAAGCAGTACTTC. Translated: CASNHGTPGKQYF.

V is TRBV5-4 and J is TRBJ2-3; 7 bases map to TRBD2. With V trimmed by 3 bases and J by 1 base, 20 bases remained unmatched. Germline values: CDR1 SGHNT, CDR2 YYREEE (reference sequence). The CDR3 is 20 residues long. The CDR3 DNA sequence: TGTGCCAGCAGCTCCGCCTGGGGGGGGAGGATCCGAGGAGGCACAGATACGCAGTATTTT. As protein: CASSSAWGGRIRGGTDTQYF.